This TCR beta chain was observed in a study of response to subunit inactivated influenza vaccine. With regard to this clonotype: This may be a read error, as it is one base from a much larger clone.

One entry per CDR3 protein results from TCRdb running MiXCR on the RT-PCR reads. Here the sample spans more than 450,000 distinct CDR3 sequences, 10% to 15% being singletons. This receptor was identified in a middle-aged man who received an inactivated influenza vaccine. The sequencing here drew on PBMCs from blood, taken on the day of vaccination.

This CDR3 reads CASSEGVQPTPYNEQFF. In DNA, the CDR3 is TGTGCCAGCAGTGAAGGGGTGCAGCCGACTCCCTACAATGAGCAGTTCTTC. The rearrangement links TRBV25-1 to TRBJ2-1; D gene unclear. This CDR3 has 17 amino acids. Trimming took 2 bases from V and 2 from J, leaving 16 bases between them. Looked up from germline, CDR1 is MGHDK and CDR2 is SYGVNS.